The 3 T cell receptor beta chains reported below all come from one sample, sequenced in a study of vaccination and CD4 T cells after COVID-19. No antigen has been assigned to these receptors. Treatment: roughly 10-day PBMC culture with coronavirus spike peptide pools or control peptides (ViraFEST assay). Cultured CD4+ T cell DNA was sequenced using the Oncomine TCR Beta short-read assay. Each CDR3 protein gets one entry after TCRdb re-called the PCR reads with MiXCR. The sample holds several thousand distinct CDR3 sequences; more than 30% are singletons and the top ten take more than 25%. Input material: cultured CD4+ T cells from blood. All receptors come from a human donor with COVID-19.

This clonotype was seen a handful of times. This chain links TRBV20-1 with TRBJ1-1; tentative D call: TRBD1 (5 bases). CDR1 is DFQATT, CDR2 SNEGSKA, per germline (reference sequence). Trimming cost V 1 base and J 0 bases, with 9 bases left between them. The length of the CDR3 is 14 residues. The CDR3 loop reads CSARAGFMNTEAFF. The CDR3 DNA is TGCAGTGCTAGAGCAGGGTTCATGAACACTGAAGCTTTCTTT.

The chain recombines TRBV5-5 with TRBJ2-7; tentative D call: TRBD1 (5 bases). The CDR3 length is 14 residues. Trimming cost V 0 bases and J 3 bases, with 10 bases left between them. The germline V gene has CDR1 SGHKS and CDR2 YYEKEE (reference sequence). CDR3 sequence (DNA): TGTGCCAGCAGCTTGGACGCAGGGAACTACGAGCAGTACTTC. It specifies CASSLDAGNYEQYF.

This clonotype appeared a single time. The chain couples TRBV10-3 to TRBJ1-4; TRBD1 matches 8 bases. Germline V gives CDR1 ENHRY, CDR2 SYGVKD. J was trimmed by 1 base and V by 8 bases; bases with no gene match: 3. CDR3 length equals 14 residues. The CDR3: CAIQGAGTNEKLFF. Here the CDR3 DNA reads TGTGCCATCCAGGGGGCAGGAACTAATGAAAAACTGTTTTTT.